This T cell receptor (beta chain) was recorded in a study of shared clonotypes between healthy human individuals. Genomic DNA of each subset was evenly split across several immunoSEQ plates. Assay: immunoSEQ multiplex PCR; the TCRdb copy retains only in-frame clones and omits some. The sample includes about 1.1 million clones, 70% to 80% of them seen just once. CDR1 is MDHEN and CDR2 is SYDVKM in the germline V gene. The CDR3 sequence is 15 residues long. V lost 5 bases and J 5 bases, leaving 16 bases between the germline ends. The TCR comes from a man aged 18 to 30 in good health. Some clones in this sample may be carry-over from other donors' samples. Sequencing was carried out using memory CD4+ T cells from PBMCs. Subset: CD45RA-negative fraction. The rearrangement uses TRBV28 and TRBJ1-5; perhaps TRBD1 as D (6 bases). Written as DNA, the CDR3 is TGTGCCAGCAGTCCCGGACAGAATTGGCATCAGCCCCAGCATTTT. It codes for CASSPGQNWHQPQHF. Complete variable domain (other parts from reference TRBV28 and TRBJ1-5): DVKVTQSSRYLVKRTGEKVFLECVQDMDHENMFWYRQDPGLGLRLIYFSYDVKMKEKGDIPEGYSVSREKKERFSLILESASTNQTSMYLCASSPGQNWHQPQHFGDGTRLSIL.